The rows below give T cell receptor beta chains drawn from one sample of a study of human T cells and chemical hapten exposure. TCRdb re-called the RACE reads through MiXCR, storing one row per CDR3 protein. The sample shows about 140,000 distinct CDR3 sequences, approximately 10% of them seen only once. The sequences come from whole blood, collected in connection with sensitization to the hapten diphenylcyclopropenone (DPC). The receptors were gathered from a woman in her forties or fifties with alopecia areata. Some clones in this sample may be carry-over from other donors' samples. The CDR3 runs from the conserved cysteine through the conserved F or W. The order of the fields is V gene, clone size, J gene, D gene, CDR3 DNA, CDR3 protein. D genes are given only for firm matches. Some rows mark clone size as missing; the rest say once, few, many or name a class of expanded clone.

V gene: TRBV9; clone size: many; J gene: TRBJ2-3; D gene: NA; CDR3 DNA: TGTGCCAGCAGCGTAGGGGGGACCGATACGCAGTATTTT; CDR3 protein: CASSVGGTDTQYF
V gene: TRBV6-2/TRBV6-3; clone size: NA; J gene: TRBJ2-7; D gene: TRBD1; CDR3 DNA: TGTGCCAGCGGGACAGGGCCAGGAGAGCAGTACTTC; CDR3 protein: CASGTGPGEQYF
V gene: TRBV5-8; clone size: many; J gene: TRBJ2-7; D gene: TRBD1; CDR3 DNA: TGTGCCAGCAGCTCGAGGACAGGGGCGAGAGAGCAGTACTTC; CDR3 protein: CASSSRTGAREQYF
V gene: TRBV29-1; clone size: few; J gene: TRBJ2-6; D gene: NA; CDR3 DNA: TGCAGCGTTGAAGAAACTGGGGCCAACGTCCTGACTTTC; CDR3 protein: CSVEETGANVLTF
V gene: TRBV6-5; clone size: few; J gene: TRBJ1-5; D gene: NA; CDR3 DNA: TGTGCCAGCAGGCGGGAGCTCAATCAGCCCCAGCATTTT; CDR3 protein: CASRRELNQPQHF
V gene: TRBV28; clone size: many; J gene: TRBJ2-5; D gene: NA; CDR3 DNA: TGTGCCAGCGAAGGGGCTACCTTCGATGAGACCCAGTACTTC; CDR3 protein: CASEGATFDETQYF
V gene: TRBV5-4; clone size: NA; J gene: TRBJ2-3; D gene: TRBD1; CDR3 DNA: TGTGCCAGCAGCTTGGCCGGGGACAGGTCAGATACGCAGTATTTT; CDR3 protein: CASSLAGDRSDTQYF
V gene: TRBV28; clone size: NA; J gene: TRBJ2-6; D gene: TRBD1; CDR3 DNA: TGTGCCAGCAGTTTGTCGACAGGGGCTGGGGCCAACGTCCTGACTTTC; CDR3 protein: CASSLSTGAGANVLTF
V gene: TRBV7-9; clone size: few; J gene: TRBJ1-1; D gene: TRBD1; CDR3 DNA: TGTGCCAGCAACGGACAGGGGGCCGGCCAGGAGGCTTTCTTT; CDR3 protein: CASNGQGAGQEAFF
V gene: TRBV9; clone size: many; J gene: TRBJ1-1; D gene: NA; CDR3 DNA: TGTGCCAGCAGCCCTCGACGGTCCTACACTGAAGCTTTCTTT; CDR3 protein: CASSPRRSYTEAFF
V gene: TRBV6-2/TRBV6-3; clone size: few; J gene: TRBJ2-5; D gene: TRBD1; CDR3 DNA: TGTGCCAGCAGTTACTCTTGGACAGGGAAGGAAGAGACCCAGTACTTC; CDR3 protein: CASSYSWTGKEETQYF
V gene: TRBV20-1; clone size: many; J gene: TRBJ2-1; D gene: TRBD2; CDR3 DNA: TGCAGTGCTAGAGGCAGGGGTTCGCGGGAGGGCCGGGATGAGCAGTTCTTC; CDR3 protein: CSARGRGSREGRDEQFF
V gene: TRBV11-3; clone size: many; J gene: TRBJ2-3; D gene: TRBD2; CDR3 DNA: TGTGCCAGCAGCTTGGATACTAGCGGGGGAAGCACAGATACGCAGTATTTT; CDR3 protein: CASSLDTSGGSTDTQYF
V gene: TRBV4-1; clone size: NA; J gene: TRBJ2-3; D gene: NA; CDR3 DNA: TGCGCCAGCAGCCAAGGCGAAGTGACGCAGTATTTT; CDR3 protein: CASSQGEVTQYF
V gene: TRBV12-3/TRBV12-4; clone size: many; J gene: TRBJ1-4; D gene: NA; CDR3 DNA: TGTGCCAGCAGGTTCCCGGGACCTAATGAAAAACTGTTTTTT; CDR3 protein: CASRFPGPNEKLFF
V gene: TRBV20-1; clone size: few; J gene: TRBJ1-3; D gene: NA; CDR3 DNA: TGCAGTGCTAGAGATGGGCGGGTAACGAGGCCTGGAAACACCATATATTTT; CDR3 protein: CSARDGRVTRPGNTIYF
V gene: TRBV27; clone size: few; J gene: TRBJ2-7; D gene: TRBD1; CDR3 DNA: TGTGCCAGCAGTCCCGCCATTCCCGGGACAGGGGGGGCCTACGAGCAGTACTTC; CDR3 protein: CASSPAIPGTGGAYEQYF
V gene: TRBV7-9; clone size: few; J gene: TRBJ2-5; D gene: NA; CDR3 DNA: TGTGCCAGCAGGTCCGGGCTGCAAGAGACCCAGTACTTC; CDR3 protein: CASRSGLQETQYF
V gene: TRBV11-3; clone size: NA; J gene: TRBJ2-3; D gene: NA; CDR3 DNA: TGTGCCAGCAGCTTCGACGGGATAGATACGCAGTATTTT; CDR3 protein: CASSFDGIDTQYF
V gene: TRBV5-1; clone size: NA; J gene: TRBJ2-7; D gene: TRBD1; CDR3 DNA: TGCGCCAGCAGCTTGGCTGGACAGGGGGGGTTCTACGAGCAGTACTTC; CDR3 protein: CASSLAGQGGFYEQYF
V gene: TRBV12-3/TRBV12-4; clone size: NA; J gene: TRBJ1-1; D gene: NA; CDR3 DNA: TGTGCCAGCAGTTTCCCCGGGAACACTGAAGCTTTCTTT; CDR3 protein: CASSFPGNTEAFF
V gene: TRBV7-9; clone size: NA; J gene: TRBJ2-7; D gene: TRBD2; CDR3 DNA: TGTGCCAGCAGCTCCCAGACTAGCGGAGGTCCGACCTACGAGCAGTACTTC; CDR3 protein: CASSSQTSGGPTYEQYF
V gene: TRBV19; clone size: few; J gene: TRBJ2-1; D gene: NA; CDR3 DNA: TGTGCCAGTAGTATGTCTCAGCTCCGCTCCTACAATGAGCAGTTCTTC; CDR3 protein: CASSMSQLRSYNEQFF
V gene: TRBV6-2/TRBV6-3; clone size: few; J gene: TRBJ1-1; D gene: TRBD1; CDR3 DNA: TGTGCCAGCGGACAGGGCCCGAGCACTGAAGCTTTCTTT; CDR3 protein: CASGQGPSTEAFF
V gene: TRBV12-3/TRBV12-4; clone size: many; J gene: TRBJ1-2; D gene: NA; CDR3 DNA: TGTGCCAGCAGTTTCAATTCCAACTATGGCTACACCTTC; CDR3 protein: CASSFNSNYGYTF
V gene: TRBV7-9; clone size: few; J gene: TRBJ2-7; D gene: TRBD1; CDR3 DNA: TGTGCCAGCAGCTTATTACAGGGGCCAAGGGAGCAGTACTTC; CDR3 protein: CASSLLQGPREQYF
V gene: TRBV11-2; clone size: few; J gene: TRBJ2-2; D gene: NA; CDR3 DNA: TGTGCCAGCAGCGGGACGAACACCGGGGAGCTGTTTTTT; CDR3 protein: CASSGTNTGELFF
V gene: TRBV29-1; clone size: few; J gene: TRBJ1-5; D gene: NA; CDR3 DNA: TGCAGCGTTGCGGCAGCACACAATCAGCCCCAGCATTTT; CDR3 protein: CSVAAAHNQPQHF
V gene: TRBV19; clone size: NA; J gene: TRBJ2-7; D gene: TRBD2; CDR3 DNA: TGTGCCAGTAGTATGGGCGGGAGTAGCTACGAGCAGTACTTC; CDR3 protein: CASSMGGSSYEQYF
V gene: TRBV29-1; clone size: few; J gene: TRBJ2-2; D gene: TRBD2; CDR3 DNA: TGCAGCGTCGCCCTCCGAGGGGACTACGTAACCGGGGAGCTGTTTTTT; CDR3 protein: CSVALRGDYVTGELFF
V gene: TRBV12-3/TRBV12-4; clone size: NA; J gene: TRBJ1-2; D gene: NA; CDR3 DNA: TGTGCCATATCTAGGGACTATGGCTACACCTTC; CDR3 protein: CAISRDYGYTF
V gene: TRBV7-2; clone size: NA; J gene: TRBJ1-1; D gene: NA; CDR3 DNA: TGTGCCAGCAGCCGACATCCGATGAACACTGAAGCTTTCTTT; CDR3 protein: CASSRHPMNTEAFF
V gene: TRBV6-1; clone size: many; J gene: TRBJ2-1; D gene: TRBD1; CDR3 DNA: TGTGCCAGCAGACCAAGACAGGGCAGCTCCTACAATGAGCAGTTCTTC; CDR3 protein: CASRPRQGSSYNEQFF
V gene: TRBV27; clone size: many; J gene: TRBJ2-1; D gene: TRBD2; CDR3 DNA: TGTGCCAGCAGTTACTGGACTAGCGGACACAATGAGCAGTTCTTC; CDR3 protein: CASSYWTSGHNEQFF
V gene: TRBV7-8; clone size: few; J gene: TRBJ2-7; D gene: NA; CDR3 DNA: TGTGCCAGCAGCTTAGCGGTCGTGTACGGGAGCCTCTCCTACGAGCAGTACTTC; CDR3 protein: CASSLAVVYGSLSYEQYF
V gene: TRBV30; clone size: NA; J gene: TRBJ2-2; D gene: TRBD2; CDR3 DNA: TGTGCCTGGAGTGGCCTAGCGGGAGGGTTTCGAGCCGGGGAGCTGTTTTTT; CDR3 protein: CAWSGLAGGFRAGELFF
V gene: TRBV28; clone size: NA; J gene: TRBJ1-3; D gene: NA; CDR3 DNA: TGTGCCAGCAGTTCCGGGGCTGGAAACACCATATATTTT; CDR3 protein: CASSSGAGNTIYF
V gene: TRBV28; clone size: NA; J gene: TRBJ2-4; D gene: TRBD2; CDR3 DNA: TGTGCCAGCAGCCTACGATCTAGCGGGGTAGATGGTCAGTACTTC; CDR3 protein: CASSLRSSGVDGQYF
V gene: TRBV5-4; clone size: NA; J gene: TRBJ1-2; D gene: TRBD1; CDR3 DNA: TGTGCCAGCAGCTTGGTAGGGGGCGTCGGCTATGGCTACACCTTC; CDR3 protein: CASSLVGGVGYGYTF
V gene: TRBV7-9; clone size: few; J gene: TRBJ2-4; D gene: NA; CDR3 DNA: TGTGCCAGCAGCCCGATATGGGGGGCAGGGTTACTAGCCAAAAACATTCAGTACTTC; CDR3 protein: CASSPIWGAGLLAKNIQYF
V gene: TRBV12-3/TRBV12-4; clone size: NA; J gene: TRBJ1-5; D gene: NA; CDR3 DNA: TGTGCCACTTCCCGACAGGCTATAAATCAGCCCCAGCATTTT; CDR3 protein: CATSRQAINQPQHF
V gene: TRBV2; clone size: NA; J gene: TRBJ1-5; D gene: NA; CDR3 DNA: TGTGCCAGCAGGGGCAGGTTCGAGAGGAGCAATCAGCCCCAGCATTTT; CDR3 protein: CASRGRFERSNQPQHF
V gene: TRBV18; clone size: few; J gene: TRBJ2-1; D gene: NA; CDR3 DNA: TGTGCCAGCTCCCCCAGGGAGACCCACAATGAGCAGTTCTTC; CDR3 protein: CASSPRETHNEQFF
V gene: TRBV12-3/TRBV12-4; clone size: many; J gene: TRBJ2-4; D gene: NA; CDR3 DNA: TGTGCCAGCAGCCAGGCTGGACCCGCCAAAAACATTCAGTACTTC; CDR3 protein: CASSQAGPAKNIQYF
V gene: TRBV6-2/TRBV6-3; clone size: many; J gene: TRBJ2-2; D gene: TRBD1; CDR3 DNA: TGTGCCAGCAGCCGGCCGACAGGGGGAGGCACCGGGGAGCTGTTTTTT; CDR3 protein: CASSRPTGGGTGELFF
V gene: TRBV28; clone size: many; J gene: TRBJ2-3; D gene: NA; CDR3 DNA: TGTGCCAGCAGTTTATTACCGGATACAGATACGCAGTATTTT; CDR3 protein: CASSLLPDTDTQYF
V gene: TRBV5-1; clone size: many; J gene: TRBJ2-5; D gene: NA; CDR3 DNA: TGCGCCAGCAGTCCCATACTAGCTGGTGGGGAGACCCAGTACTTC; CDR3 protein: CASSPILAGGETQYF
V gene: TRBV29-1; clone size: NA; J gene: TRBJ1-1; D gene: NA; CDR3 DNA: TGCAGCGTAACCAGGGTTGTGAACACTGAAGCTTTCTTT; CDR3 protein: CSVTRVVNTEAFF
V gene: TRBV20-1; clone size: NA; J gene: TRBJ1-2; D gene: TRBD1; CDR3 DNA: TGCAGTGCTAGAGTAGGGGGCGCCTATGGCTACACCTTC; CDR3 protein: CSARVGGAYGYTF
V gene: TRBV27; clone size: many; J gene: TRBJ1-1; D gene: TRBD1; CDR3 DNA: TGTGCCAGCAGTTTAGGCACAGGGGGGGCTGAAGCTTTCTTT; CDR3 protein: CASSLGTGGAEAFF